In its sample, the clone carrying this T cell receptor (beta chain) was seen once. What it binds is not known. The sample comes from a study of cytomegalovirus exposure and HLA in healthy donors. Study results and caveats: HLA-A and HLA-B allele assignments for most subjects were reportedly predicted accurately using TCR beta sequences. There were reportedly fewer N-insertions in an Asian-associated ancestry cluster than the approximately 670-donor mean, in a later analysis. The study dropped some indistinguishable V segments, TRBV6-2 and TRBV6-3 among them. As a later analysis showed, several of the most significant clusters appeared to be linked to common viral pathogens.

Germline CDR1 reads LNHDA; CDR2 reads SQIVND (reference sequence). V was pared by 3 bases and J by 4 bases, with 7 bases of the junction left unmatched. The CDR3 sequence is 16 residues long. PCR primers comprised 60 Vbeta and 13 Jbeta primers. The method was immunoSEQ multiplex PCR; TCRdb's version includes in-frame clones alone and lacks a portion of them. The sample shows 90,000 or so clones, about 75% of them seen only once. The chain is built from TRBV19 and TRBJ2-1, with TRBD2 matching over 9 bases. The sequencing sample was made of PBMCs. This receptor was identified in a female donor in good health and CMV-seronegative. As DNA, the CDR3 is TGTGCCAGTAGTATCCCCGGCGGGGGGGTATACAATGAGCAGTTCTTC. It is translated as CASSIPGGGVYNEQFF.